The rows below give T cell receptor beta chains drawn from one sample of a study of T cell repertoires and Cas9 in healthy adults. Repertoires were generated with immunoSEQ multiplex PCR, while TCRdb's copy carries only in-frame clones and drops some. The sample shows roughly 13,000 clones, roughly 89% of them seen only once. Material for sequencing was Tregs (CD4+, CD25+, CD127-, CD137-, CD154-) from PBMCs; culture status not recorded. These receptors were taken from a human donor in good health. CDR3s include the opening cysteine and the closing phenylalanine or tryptophan. The D gene is left open where the match is weak. The listing skips clone size in some rows; elsewhere it reads once, few, many or a size class.

clone size,D gene,J gene,V gene,CDR3 DNA,CDR3 protein
.,.,TRBJ2-1,TRBV29-1,TGCAGCGTTGAAGATGCCAAGCGGTTCTTC,CSVEDAKRFF
.,TRBD2,TRBJ2-1,TRBV13,TGTGCCAGCAGCCAGTTCCCCGGGACTAGCGGGAGTATTGAGCAGTTCTTC,CASSQFPGTSGSIEQFF
.,.,TRBJ1-2,TRBV11-2,TGTGCCAGTACGACTAACTATGGCTACACCTTC,CASTTNYGYTF
once,TRBD1,TRBJ1-4,TRBV30,TGTGCCTGGAGTGTACCCGGGACAGATAATGAAAAACTGTTTTTT,CAWSVPGTDNEKLFF
.,.,TRBJ2-7,TRBV2,TGTGCCAGCAGTATTCAGGGAGGAACCTACGAGCAGTACTTC,CASSIQGGTYEQYF
.,TRBD1,TRBJ1-2,TRBV5-1,TGCGCCAGCAGCTACCAAGGACAGGGGGCGCTTGGCTACACCTTC,CASSYQGQGALGYTF
once,.,TRBJ2-3,TRBV11-2,TGTGCCAGCAGCTTATATTTCCCCGATACGCAGTATTTT,CASSLYFPDTQYF
.,.,TRBJ2-3,TRBV18,TGTGCCAGCTCCCCCCCCAGGGGCGGGCACACAGATACGCAGTATTTT,CASSPPRGGHTDTQYF
.,TRBD1,TRBJ2-3,TRBV11-1,TGTGCCAGCAGCTGGGACAGGGGCACAGATACGCAGTATTTT,CASSWDRGTDTQYF
once,TRBD2,TRBJ2-1,TRBV7-2,TGTGCCAGCAGCTCCATCGGTAGCGGGAGGATGTATAATGAGCAGTTCTTC,CASSSIGSGRMYNEQFF
.,.,TRBJ1-1,TRBV2,TGTGCCAGCAGTGAAGCTCTTTTTCTGGGGTCTGAAGCTTTCTTT,CASSEALFLGSEAFF
.,.,TRBJ2-3,TRBV2,TGTGCCAGCACCGATTGTGTCCCTAGCACAGATACGCAGTATTTT,CASTDCVPSTDTQYF
.,.,TRBJ1-4,TRBV6-6,TGTGCCAGCAGTCAAGGAAAGGGGGTCACTAATGAAAAACTGTTTTTT,CASSQGKGVTNEKLFF
.,.,TRBJ2-1,TRBV6-5,TGTGCCAGCAGCCGGACCACAAGGGCGGGTGAGCAGTTCTTC,CASSRTTRAGEQFF
.,.,TRBJ2-1,TRBV4-3,TGCGCCAGCAGCCCTTCCCTATACCGTCCTCCTTACAATGAGCAGTTCTTC,CASSPSLYRPPYNEQFF
.,.,TRBJ1-6,TRBV7-2,TGTGCCAGCAGCGCTACGGGACCCCGGAACGGCTCACCCCTCCACTTT,CASSATGPRNGSPLHF
once,.,TRBJ2-2,TRBV7-2,TGTGCCAGCAGCCCAGGGGTGAACACCGGGGAGCTGTTTTTT,CASSPGVNTGELFF
.,.,TRBJ1-2,TRBV7-2,TGTGCCAGCAGCCCTCGGGGGGGCCACTATGGCTACACCTTC,CASSPRGGHYGYTF
.,TRBD1,TRBJ1-4,TRBV28,TGTGCCAGCAGCTCGGACAGGGGGAACACTAATGAAAAACTGTTTTTT,CASSSDRGNTNEKLFF
once,.,TRBJ2-6,TRBV10-3,TGTGCCATCAGTGAGTCGTGGAGCTCTGGGGCCAACGTCCTGACCTTC,CAISESWSSGANVLTF
.,TRBD1,TRBJ2-1,TRBV5-1,TGCGCCAGCAGCTTGGGATGGGACAGGGGAGATCAGGTCTTC,CASSLGWDRGDQVF
.,TRBD2,TRBJ2-7,TRBV5-4,TGTGCCAGCAGCTTGGATCGGGGGGGCGAGCAGTACTTC,CASSLDRGGEQYF
.,.,TRBJ2-5,TRBV28,TGTGCCAGCAGTTTTGGGGTAGCGGAGACCCAGTACTTC,CASSFGVAETQYF
.,.,TRBJ1-4,TRBV7-9,TGTGCCAGCAGCTATCCGAGAGCGCCCTACGGCACTGAAAAACTGGTTTTT,CASSYPRAPYGTEKLVF
.,TRBD2,TRBJ2-5,TRBV19,TGTGCCAGTAGTGTTCTGGCGGGAGTTGAGGGGACCCAGTACTTC,CASSVLAGVEGTQYF
once,.,TRBJ2-6,TRBV28,TGTGCCAGCAGTCCCCTTCCTAAGGTCTCGTTCTCTGGGGCCAACGTCCTGACTTTC,CASSPLPKVSFSGANVLTF
.,TRBD1,TRBJ1-1,TRBV25-1,TGTGCCAGCAGCGAGGGACAGGGCAGCACTGAAGCTTTCTTT,CASSEGQGSTEAFF
.,.,TRBJ2-2,TRBV18,TGTGCCAGCTCACGACGGACTATATCAGGGACCGAGCGTTCCGGGGAGCTGTTTTTT,CASSRRTISGTERSGELFF
.,TRBD1,TRBJ2-1,TRBV5-1,TGCGCCAGCCGACAGGGGTCCTACAATGAGCAGTTCTTC,CASRQGSYNEQFF
.,.,TRBJ2-5,TRBV7-2,TGTGCCAGCAGCTTAACGGTTGAGACCCAGTACTTC,CASSLTVETQYF